The subject of this entry is one T cell receptor beta chain. The record originates from a study of T-cell reconstitution after alpha-beta-depleted transplantation in children. A TCRbeta library incorporating unique molecular identifiers was prepared. TCRdb re-called the PCR reads with MiXCR, one entry per CDR3 protein. The data contain roughly 500,000 distinct CDR3 sequences, around a third of them singletons. Trimming cost V 4 bases and J 4 bases; bases outside gene matches: 5. CDR1 is SGHRS, CDR2 YFSETQ, per germline. The CDR3 is made up of 14 amino acids. The source was PBMCs from the stem cell graft donor, collected from the stem cell graft. This sequence originates from a human donor who donated a stem cell graft to a child with aplastic anemia. The chain couples TRBV5-1 to TRBJ2-3; the match to TRBD2 covers 8 bases. The CDR3 spells CASSVGRGADTQYF. As DNA, the CDR3 is TGCGCCAGCAGCGTCGGGAGGGGAGCAGATACGCAGTATTTT.